This TCR beta chain was identified during a study of blood T cells in healthy people across ages. Primed by a sample-barcoded 5' primer and a J-beta primer mix, a second PCR proceeded for about 6 to 12 cycles. A single record per CDR3 protein comes from TCRdb applying MiXCR to the 5' RACE reads. The top ten clones hold 4% of a sample with 1.5 million to 1.9 million distinct CDR3 sequences, roughly 43% of them seen once. This CDR3 contains 17 residues. CDR1 is MNHEY, CDR2 SMNVEV, per germline (reference sequence). The V and J ends lost 2 bases and 4 bases respectively, with 18 bases between them. Each sample provided at least 5.5 micrograms of extracted total RNA.

The receptor was derived from a woman aged 18-29 years in good health. This chain links TRBV27 with TRBJ2-1, with D hard to call. The sequenced sample was blood. In DNA, the CDR3 is TGTGCCAGCAGTTTAGAGATAGGAGCCCGCCTATACAATGAGCAGTTCTTC. Translation: CASSLEIGARLYNEQFF.